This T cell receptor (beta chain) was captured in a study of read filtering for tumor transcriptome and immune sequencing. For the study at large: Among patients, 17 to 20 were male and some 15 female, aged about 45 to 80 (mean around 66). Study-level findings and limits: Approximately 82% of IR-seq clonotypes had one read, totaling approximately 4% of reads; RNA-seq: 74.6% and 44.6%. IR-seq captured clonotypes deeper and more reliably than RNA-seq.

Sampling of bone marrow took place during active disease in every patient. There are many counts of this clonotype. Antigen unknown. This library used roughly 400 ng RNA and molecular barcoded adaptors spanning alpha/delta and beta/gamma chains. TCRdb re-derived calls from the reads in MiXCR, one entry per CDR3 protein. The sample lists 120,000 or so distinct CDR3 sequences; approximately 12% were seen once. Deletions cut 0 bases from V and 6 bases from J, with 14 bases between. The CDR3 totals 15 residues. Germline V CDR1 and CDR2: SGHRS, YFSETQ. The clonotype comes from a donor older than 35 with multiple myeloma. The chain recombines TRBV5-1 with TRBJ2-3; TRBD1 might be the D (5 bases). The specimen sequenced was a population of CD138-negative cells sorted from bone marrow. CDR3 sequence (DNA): TGCGCCAGCAGCTTGGCCCTTTGGGGCGCGGATACGCAGTATTTT. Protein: CASSLALWGADTQYF.